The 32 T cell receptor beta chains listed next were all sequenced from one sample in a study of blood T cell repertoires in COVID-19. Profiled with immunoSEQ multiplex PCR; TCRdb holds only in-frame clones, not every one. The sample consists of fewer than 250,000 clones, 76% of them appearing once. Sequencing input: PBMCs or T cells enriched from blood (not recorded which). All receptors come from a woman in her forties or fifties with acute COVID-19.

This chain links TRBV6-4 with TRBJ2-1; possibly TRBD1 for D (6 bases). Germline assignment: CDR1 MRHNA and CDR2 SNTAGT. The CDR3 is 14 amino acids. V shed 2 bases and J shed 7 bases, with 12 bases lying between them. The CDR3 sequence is CASSDRSRGNEQFF. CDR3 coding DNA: TGTGCCAGCAGTGACAGGTCTAGGGGGAATGAGCAGTTCTTC.

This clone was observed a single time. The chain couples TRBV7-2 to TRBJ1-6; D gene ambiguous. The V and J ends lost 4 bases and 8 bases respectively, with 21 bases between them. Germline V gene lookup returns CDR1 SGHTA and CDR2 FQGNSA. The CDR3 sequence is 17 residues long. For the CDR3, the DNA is TGTGCCAGCAGCTACCGGACTGGAGCGCTGATGGATTCACCCCTCCACTTT. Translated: CASSYRTGALMDSPLHF.

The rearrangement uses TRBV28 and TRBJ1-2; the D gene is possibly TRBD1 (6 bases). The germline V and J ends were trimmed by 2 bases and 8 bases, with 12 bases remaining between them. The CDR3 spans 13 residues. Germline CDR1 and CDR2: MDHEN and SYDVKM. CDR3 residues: CASSLGGALGYTF. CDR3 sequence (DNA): TGTGCCAGCAGTTTAGGGGGGGCGCTCGGCTACACCTTC.

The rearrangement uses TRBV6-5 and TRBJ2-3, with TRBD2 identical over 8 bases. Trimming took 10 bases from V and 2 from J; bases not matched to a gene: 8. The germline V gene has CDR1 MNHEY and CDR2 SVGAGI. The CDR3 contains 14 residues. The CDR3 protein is CATKAGAFTDTQYF. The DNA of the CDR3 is TGTGCCACCAAAGCGGGGGCGTTCACAGATACGCAGTATTTT.

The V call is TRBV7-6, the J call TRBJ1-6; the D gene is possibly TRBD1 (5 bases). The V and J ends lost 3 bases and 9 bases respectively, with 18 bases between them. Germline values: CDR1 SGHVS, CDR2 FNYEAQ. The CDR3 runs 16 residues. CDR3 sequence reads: CASSFRAAGIGSPLHF. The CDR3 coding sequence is TGTGCCAGCAGCTTCAGGGCTGCGGGGATAGGTTCACCCCTCCACTTT.

The CDR3 DNA is TGTGCCAGCAGCTCGAACCTATTAGCGGGGAACACAGATACGCAGTATTTT. Its protein is CASSSNLLAGNTDTQYF. The chain recombines TRBV14 with TRBJ2-3; TRBD2 matches 8 bases. This CDR3 contains 17 residues. Germline V gene sequence: CDR1 SGHDN, CDR2 FVKESK. V shed 5 bases, J shed 2 bases, and the junction held 12 bases outside the gene matches.

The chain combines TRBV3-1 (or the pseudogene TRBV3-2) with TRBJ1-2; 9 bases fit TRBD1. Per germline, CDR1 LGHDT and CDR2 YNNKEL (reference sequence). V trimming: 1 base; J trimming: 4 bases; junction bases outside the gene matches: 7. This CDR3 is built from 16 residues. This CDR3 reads CASSQAPQGAGYGYTF. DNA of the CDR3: TGTGCCAGCAGCCAAGCACCACAGGGGGCGGGCTATGGCTACACCTTC.

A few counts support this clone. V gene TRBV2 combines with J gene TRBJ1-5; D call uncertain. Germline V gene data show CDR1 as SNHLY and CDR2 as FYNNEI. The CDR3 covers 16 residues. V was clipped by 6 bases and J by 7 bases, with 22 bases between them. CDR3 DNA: TGTGCCAGCAGGGGCCAAATCGTAGGGAGGGTCCAGCCCCAGCATTTT. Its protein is CASRGQIVGRVQPQHF.

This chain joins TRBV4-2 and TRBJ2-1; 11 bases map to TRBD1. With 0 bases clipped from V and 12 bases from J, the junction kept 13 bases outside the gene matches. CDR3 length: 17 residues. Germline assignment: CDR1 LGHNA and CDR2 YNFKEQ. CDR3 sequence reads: CASSQDSQDRGRSGQFF. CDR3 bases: TGTGCCAGCAGCCAAGATTCTCAGGACAGGGGGCGTTCGGGGCAGTTCTTC.

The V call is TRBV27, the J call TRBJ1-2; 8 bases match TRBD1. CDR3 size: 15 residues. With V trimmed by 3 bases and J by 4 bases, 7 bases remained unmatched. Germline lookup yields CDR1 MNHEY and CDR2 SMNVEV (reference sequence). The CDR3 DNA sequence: TGTGCCAGCAGTTTCAACAGGGGGGCCTTCTATGGCTACACCTTC. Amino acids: CASSFNRGAFYGYTF.

CDR3 residues: CASSVSDGSGYTF. The CDR3 nucleotides read TGTGCCAGCAGCGTTTCGGACGGGAGTGGCTACACCTTC. This sequence joins TRBV7-8 and TRBJ1-2, with unresolved D. Trimming took off 5 bases at V and 7 bases at J, with 14 bases between the two ends. This CDR3 spans 13 amino acids. The germline V gene has CDR1 SGHVS and CDR2 FQNEAQ.

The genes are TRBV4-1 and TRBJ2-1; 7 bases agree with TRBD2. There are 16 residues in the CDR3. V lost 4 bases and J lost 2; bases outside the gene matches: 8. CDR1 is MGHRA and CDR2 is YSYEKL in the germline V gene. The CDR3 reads CASSPGSGDPYNEQFF. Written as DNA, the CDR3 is TGCGCCAGCAGCCCGGGGAGCGGGGATCCCTACAATGAGCAGTTCTTC.

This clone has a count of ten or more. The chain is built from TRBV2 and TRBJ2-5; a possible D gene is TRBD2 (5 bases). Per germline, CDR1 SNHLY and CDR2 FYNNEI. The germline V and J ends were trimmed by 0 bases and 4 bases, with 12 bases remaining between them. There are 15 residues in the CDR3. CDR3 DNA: TGTGCCAGCAGTGAAGCGTTGGCTAGCCGAGAGACCCAGTACTTC. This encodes CASSEALASRETQYF.

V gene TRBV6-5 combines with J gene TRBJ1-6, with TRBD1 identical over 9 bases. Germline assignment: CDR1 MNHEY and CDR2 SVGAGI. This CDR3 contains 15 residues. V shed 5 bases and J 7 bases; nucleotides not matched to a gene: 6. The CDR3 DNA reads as TGTGCCAGCAGTCCCACCGGGACAGGGAATTCACCCCTCCACTTT. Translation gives CASSPTGTGNSPLHF.

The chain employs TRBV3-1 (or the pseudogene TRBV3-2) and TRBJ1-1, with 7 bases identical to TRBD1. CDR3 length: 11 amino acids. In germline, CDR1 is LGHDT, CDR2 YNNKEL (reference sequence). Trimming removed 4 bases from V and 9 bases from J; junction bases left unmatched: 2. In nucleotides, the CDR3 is TGTGCCAGCAGCCTACAGGGGAAAGCTTTCTTT. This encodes CASSLQGKAFF.

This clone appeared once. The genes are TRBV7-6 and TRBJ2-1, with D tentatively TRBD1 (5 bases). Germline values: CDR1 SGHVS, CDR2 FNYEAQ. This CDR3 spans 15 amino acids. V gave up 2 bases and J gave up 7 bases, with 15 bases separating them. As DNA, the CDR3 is TGTGCCAGCAGCTTAAGGGCAGGGTACGGGAATGAGCAGTTCTTC. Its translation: CASSLRAGYGNEQFF.

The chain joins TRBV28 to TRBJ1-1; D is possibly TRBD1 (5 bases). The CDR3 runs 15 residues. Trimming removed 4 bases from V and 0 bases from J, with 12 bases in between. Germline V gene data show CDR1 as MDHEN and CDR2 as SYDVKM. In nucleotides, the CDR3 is TGTGCCAGCAGTTCCCAGGGCGGAGTGAACACTGAAGCTTTCTTT. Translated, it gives CASSSQGGVNTEAFF.

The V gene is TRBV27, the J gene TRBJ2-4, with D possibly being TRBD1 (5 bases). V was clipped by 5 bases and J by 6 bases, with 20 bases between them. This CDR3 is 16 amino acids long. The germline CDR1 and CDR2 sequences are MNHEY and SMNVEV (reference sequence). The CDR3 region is CASSPLGPNQGNIQYF. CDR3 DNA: TGTGCCAGCAGTCCCCTGGGGCCTAACCAGGGAAACATTCAGTACTTC.

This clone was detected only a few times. In DNA, the CDR3 is TGTGCCATGCAGGGGGAGAACACTGAAGCTTTCTTT. It codes for CAMQGENTEAFF. The chain is built from TRBV12-3 or TRBV12-4 and TRBJ1-1; 7 bases agree with TRBD1. V was clipped by 10 bases and J by 1 base; unmatched bases: 3. The CDR3 consists of 12 residues.

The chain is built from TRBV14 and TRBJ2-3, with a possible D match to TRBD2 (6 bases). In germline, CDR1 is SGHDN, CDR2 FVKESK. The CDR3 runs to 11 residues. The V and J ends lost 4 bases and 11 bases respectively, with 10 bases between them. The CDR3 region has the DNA TGTGCCAGCAGCCGGCGGGGCCTGCAGTATTTT. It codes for CASSRRGLQYF.

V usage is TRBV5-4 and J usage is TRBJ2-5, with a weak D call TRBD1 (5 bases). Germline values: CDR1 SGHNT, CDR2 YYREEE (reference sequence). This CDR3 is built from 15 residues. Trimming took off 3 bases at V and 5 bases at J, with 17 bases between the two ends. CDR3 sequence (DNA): TGTGCCAGCAGCTCACTACAAGGGGCCGGGGAGACCCAGTACTTC. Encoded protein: CASSSLQGAGETQYF.

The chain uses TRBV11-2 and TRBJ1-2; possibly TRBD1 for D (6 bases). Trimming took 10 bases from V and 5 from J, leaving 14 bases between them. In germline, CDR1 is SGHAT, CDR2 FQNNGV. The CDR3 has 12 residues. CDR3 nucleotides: TGTGCCACTCAGACGGGACATTATGGCTACACCTTC. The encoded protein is CATQTGHYGYTF.

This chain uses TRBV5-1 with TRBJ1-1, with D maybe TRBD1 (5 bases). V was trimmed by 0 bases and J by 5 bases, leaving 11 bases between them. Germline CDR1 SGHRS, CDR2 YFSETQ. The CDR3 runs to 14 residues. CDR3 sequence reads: CASSLGQGRTEAFF. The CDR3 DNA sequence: TGCGCCAGCAGCTTGGGGCAGGGTAGGACTGAAGCTTTCTTT.

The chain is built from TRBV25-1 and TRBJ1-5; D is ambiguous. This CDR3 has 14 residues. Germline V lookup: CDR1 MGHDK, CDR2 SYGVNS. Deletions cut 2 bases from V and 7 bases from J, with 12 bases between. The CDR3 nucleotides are TGTGCCAGCAGTGAAGGGCAGGTTGGGCAGCCCCAGCATTTT. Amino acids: CASSEGQVGQPQHF.

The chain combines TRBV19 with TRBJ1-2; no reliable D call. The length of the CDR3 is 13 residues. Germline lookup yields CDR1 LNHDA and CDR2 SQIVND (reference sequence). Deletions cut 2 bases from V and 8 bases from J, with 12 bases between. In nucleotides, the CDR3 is TGTGCCAGTAGTATATACCCCCTGCGGGGCTACACCTTC. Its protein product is CASSIYPLRGYTF.

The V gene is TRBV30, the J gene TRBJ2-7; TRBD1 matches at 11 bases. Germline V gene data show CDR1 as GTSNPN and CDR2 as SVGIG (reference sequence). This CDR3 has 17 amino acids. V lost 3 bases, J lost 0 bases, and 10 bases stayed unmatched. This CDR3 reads CAWSWTGGPRSSYEQYV. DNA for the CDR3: TGTGCCTGGAGCTGGACAGGGGGCCCGAGAAGCTCCTACGAGCAGTACGTC.

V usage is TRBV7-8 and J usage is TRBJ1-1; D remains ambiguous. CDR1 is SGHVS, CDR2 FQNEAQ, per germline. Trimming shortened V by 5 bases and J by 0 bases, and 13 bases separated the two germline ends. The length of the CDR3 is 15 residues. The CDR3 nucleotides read TGTGCCAGCAGCCACACCACCGGGATGAACACTGAAGCTTTCTTT. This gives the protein CASSHTTGMNTEAFF.

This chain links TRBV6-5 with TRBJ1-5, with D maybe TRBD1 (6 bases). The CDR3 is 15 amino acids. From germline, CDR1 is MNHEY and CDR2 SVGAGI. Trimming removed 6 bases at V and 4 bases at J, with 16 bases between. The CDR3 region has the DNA TGTGCCAGCAGCCAAGGGGGGGCCCTAAATCAGCCCCAGCATTTT. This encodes CASSQGGALNQPQHF.

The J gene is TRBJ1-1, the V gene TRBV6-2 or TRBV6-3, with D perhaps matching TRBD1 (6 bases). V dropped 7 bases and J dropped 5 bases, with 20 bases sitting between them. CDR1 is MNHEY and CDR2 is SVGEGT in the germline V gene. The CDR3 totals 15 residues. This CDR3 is CASNPPGGRGTEAFF. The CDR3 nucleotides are TGTGCCAGCAACCCGCCCGGGGGGCGTGGAACTGAAGCTTTCTTT.

In nucleotides, the CDR3 is TGTGCCAGCAGTTTAGGGCAGCTGAATCAGCCCCAGCATTTT. Amino acid sequence: CASSLGQLNQPQHF. The genes are TRBV28 and TRBJ1-5; no definite D call. Germline CDR1 reads MDHEN; CDR2 reads SYDVKM. Trimming left V 2 bases short and J 4 bases short, with 9 bases between. CDR3 size: 14 residues.

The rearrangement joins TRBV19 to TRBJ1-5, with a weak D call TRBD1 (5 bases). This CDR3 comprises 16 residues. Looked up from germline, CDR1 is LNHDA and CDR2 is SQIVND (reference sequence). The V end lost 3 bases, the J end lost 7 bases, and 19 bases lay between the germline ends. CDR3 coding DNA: TGTGCCAGTAGTATTTTCTCCCCGGGGGGAGGGCAGCCCCAGCATTTT. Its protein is CASSIFSPGGGQPQHF.

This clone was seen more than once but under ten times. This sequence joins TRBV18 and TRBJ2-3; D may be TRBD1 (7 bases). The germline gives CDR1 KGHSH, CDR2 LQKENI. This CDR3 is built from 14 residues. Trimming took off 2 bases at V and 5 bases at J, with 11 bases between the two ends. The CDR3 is CASSPNQGGDTQYF. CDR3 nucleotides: TGTGCCAGCTCACCAAATCAGGGGGGAGATACGCAGTATTTT.